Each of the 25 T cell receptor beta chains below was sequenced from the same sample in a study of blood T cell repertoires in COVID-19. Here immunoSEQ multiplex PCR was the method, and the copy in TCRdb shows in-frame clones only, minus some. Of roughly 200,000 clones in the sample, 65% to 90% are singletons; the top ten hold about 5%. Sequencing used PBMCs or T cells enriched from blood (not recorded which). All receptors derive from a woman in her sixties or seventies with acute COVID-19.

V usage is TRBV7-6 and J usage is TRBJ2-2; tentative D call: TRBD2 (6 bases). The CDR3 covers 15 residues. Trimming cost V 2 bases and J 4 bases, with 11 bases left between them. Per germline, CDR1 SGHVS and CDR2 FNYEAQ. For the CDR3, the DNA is TGTGCCAGCAGCTTAAACGGGGGATCCACCGGGGAGCTGTTTTTT. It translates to CASSLNGGSTGELFF.

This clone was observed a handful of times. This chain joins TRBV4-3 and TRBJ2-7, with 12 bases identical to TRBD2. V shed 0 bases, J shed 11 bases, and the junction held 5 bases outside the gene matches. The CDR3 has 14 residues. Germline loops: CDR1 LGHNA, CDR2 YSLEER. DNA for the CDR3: TGCGCCAGCAGCCAAGATCAGACTAGCGGGAGTAAGTACTTC. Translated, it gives CASSQDQTSGSKYF.

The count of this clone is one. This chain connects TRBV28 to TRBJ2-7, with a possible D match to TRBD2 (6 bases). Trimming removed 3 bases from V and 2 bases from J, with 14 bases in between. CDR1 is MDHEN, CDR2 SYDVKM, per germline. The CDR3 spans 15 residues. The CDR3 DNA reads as TGTGCCAGCAGTTTTCGGGGGTTTATCCCCTACGAGCAGTACTTC. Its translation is CASSFRGFIPYEQYF.

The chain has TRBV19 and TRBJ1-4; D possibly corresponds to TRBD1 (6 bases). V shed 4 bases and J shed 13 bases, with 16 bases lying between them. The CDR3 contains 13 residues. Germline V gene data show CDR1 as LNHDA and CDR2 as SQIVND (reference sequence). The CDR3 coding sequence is TGTGCCAGTAGTACTCGGACAGCCGAGCGACTGTTTTTT. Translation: CASSTRTAERLFF.

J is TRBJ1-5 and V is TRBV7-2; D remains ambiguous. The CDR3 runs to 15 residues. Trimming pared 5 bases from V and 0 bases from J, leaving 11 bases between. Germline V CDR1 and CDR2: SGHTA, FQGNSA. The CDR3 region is CASSQTSYSNQPQHF. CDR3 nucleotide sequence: TGTGCCAGCAGCCAGACATCCTATAGCAATCAGCCCCAGCATTTT.

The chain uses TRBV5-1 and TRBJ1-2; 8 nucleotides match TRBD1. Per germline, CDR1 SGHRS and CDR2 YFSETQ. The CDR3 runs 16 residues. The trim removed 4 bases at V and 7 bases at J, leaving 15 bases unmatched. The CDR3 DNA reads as TGCGCCAGCAGCCGGTCAGGGGGCCCCGATCATATTGGCTACACCTTC. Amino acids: CASSRSGGPDHIGYTF.

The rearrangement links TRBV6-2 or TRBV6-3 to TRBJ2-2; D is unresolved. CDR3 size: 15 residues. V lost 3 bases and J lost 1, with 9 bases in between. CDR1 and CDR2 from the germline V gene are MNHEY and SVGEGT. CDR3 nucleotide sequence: TGTGCCAGCAGTTATGAAGCAAGGAACACCGGGGAGCTGTTTTTT. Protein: CASSYEARNTGELFF.

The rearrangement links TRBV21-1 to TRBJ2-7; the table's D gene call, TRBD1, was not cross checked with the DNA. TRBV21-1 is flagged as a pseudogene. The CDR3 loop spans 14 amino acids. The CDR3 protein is CASSITGGTYEQYF. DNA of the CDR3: TGTGCCAGCAGCATTACAGGGGGGACCTACGAGCAGTACTTC.

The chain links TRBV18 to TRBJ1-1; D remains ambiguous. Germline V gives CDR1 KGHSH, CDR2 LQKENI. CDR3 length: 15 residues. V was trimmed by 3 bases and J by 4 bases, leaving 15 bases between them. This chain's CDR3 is CASSPEASKGTEAFF. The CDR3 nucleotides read TGTGCCAGCTCACCGGAGGCATCCAAGGGCACTGAAGCTTTCTTT.

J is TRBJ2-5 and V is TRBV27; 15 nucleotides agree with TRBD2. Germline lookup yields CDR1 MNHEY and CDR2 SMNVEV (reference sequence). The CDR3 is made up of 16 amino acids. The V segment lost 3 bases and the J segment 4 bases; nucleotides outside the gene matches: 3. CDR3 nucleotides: TGTGCCAGCAGTTTGGGACTAGCGGGGGGCCCAGAGACCCAGTACTTC. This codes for CASSLGLAGGPETQYF.

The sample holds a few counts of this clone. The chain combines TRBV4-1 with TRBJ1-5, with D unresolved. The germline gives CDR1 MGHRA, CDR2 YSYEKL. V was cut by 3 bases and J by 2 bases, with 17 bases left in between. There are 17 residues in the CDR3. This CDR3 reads CASSQVFIVARNQPQHF. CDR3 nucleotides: TGCGCCAGCAGCCAGGTCTTTATCGTGGCACGCAATCAGCCCCAGCATTTT.

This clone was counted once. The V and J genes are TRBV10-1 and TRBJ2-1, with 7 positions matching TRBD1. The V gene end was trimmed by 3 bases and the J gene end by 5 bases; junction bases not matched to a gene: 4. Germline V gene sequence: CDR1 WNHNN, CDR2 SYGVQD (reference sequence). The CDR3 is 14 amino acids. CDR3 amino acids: CASSEGGAHNEQFF. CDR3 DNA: TGCGCCAGCAGTGAAGGGGGCGCCCACAATGAGCAGTTCTTC.

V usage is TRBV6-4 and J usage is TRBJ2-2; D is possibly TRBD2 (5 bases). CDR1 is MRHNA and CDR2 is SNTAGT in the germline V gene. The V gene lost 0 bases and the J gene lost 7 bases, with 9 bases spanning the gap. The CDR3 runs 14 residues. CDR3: CASSDSGSIGELFF. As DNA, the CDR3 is TGTGCCAGCAGTGACTCGGGGAGTATCGGGGAGCTGTTTTTT.

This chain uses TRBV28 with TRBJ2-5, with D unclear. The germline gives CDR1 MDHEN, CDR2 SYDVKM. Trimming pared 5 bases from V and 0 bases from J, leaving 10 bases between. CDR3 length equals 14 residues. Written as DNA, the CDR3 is TGTGCCAGCAGTGTCGCCGGAGACCAAGAGACCCAGTACTTC. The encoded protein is CASSVAGDQETQYF.

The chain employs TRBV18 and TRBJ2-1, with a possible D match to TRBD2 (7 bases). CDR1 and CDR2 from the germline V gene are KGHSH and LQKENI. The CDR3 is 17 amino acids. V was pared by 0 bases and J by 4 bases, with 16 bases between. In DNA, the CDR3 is TGTGCCAGCTCACCACCGGGGGGGGCTGCTCTGTACAATGAGCAGTTCTTC. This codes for CASSPPGGAALYNEQFF. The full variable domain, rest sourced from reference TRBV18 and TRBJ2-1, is NAGVMQNPRHLVRRRGQEARLRCSPMKGHSHVYWYRQLPEEGLKFMVYLQKENIIDESGMPKERFSAEFPKEGPSILRIQQVVRGDSAAYFCASSPPGGAALYNEQFFGPGTRLTVL.

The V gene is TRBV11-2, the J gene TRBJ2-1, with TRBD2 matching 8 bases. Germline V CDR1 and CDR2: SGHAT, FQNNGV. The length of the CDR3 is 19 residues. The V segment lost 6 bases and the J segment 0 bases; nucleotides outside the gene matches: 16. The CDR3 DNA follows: TGTGCCAGCAGGGGGGCCGGGACTAGTGCGTCCCGCTCCTACAATGAGCAGTTCTTC. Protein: CASRGAGTSASRSYNEQFF.

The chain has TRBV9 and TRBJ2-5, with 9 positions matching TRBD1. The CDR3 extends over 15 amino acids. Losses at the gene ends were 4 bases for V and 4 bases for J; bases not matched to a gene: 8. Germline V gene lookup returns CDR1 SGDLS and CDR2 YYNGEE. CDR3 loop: CASSLPGQGGETQYF. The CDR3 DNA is TGTGCCAGCAGCCTCCCGGGACAGGGAGGAGAGACCCAGTACTTC.

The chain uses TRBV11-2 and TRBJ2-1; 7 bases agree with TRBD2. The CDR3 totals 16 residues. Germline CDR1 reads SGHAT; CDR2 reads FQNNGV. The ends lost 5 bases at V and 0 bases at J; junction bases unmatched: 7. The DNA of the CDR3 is TGTGCCAGCAGCACAATCGGCGGGAGCTCCTACAATGAGCAGTTCTTC. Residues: CASSTIGGSSYNEQFF.

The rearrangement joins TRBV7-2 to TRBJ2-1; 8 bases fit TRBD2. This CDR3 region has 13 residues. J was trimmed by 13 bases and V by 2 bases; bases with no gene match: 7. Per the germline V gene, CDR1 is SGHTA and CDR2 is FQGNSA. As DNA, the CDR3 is TGTGCCAGCAGCTTAAGCCGGGAGGGCCCCCAGTTCTTC. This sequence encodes CASSLSREGPQFF.

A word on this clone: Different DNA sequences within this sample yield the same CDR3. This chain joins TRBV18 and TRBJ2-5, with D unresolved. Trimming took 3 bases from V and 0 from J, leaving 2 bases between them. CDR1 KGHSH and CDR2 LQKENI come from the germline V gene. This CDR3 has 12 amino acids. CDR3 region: CASSPYQETQYF. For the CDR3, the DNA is TGTGCCAGCTCACCCTACCAAGAGACCCAGTACTTC.

The CDR3: CASSSPLTGGGSPLHF. For the CDR3, the DNA is TGTGCCAGCAGTTCCCCACTGACAGGGGGAGGCTCACCCCTCCACTTT. The rearrangement links TRBV27 to TRBJ1-6, with 9 bases that match TRBD1. This CDR3 comprises 16 residues. CDR1 is MNHEY and CDR2 is SMNVEV in the germline V gene (reference sequence). V was clipped by 4 bases and J by 10 bases; unmatched bases: 11.

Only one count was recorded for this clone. The CDR3 here is CASSPYSSSGNTIYF. CDR3 DNA: TGTGCCAGCAGCCCCTACAGCAGTTCTGGAAACACCATATATTTT. The rearrangement joins TRBV7-2 to TRBJ1-3; the D is unclear. CDR3 length: 15 amino acids. Germline V gene lookup returns CDR1 SGHTA and CDR2 FQGNSA. V dropped 5 bases and J dropped 1 base, with 12 bases sitting between them. Together with reference TRBV7-2 and TRBJ1-3, the CDR3 gives the full variable domain: GAGVSQSPSNKVTEKGKDVELRCDPISGHTALYWYRQSLGQGLEFLIYFQGNSAPDKSGLPSDRFSAERTGGSVSTLTIQRTQQEDSAVYLCASSPYSSSGNTIYFGEGSWLTVV.

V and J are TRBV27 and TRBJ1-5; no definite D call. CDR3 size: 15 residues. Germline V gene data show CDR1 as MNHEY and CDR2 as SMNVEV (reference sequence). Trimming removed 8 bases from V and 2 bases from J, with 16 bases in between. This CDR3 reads CASRKLSVGNQPQHF. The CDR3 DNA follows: TGTGCCAGCCGGAAACTATCAGTTGGCAATCAGCCCCAGCATTTT.

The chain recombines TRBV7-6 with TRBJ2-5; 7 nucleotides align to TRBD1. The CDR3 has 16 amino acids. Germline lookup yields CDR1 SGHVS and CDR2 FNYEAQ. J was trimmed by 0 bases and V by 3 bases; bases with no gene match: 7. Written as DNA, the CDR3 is TGTGCCAGCAGCTTCCGACAGGGCGAGTACCAAGAGACCCAGTACTTC. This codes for CASSFRQGEYQETQYF.

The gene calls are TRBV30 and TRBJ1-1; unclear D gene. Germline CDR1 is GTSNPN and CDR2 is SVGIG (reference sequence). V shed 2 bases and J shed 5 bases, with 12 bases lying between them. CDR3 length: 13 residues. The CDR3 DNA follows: TGTGCCTGGAGTTTAGAGGGAGGGACTGAAGCTTTCTTT. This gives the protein CAWSLEGGTEAFF.